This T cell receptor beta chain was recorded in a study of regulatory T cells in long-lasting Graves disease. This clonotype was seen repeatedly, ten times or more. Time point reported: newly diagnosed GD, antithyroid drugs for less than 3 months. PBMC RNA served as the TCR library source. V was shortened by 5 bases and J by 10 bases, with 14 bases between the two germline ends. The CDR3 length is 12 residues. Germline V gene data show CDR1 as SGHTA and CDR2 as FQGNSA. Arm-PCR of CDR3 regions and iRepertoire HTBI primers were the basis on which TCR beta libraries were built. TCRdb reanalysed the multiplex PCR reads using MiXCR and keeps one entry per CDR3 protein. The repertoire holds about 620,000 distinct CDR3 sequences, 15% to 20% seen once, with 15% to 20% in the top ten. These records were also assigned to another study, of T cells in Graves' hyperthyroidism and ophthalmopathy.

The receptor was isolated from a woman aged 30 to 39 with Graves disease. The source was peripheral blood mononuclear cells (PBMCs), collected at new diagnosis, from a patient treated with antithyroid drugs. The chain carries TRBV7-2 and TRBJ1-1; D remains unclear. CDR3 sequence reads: CASSPPRGPAFF. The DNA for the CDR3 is TGTGCCAGCAGCCCACCCCGCGGACCAGCTTTCTTT.